One sample yielded the 26 T cell receptor beta chains listed below, sequenced in a study of CD8+ T cells in alopecia areata. Following RNA extraction, reverse transcription yielded cDNA that acted as the sequencing template. The repertoire was sequenced with immunoSEQ multiplex PCR; TCRdb's copy has only in-frame clones and lacks some. The profile covers over 250,000 clones, none occurring a single time. A panel of CD4, CD8alpha, NKG2D, NKG2ACE and other markers served to sort pooled cutaneous lymph node cells. Sequencing input: CD4+ T cells sorted from a lymph node. These receptors originate from a C3H/HeJ mouse with alopecia areata. This strain has MHC haplotype H2-k.

Regarding this clone: These gene names are mouse names. Read sequence stops 4 residues before the CDR3 end, and the germline J gene provides the missing end. This chain links TRBV13-1 with TRBJ1-1; D is perhaps TRBD1 (6 bases). The length of the CDR3 is 14 residues. Germline CDR1 is NSHNY and CDR2 is SYGAGN. Between the trimmed V and J ends, which lost 2 bases and 0 bases, there was a span of 8 bases. CDR3 DNA, as far as it was read: TGTGCCAGCAGTGAGGACAGTTCAAACACA. Its protein is CASSEDSSNT. The entire CDR3 reads CASSEDSSNTEVFF.

This clone was detected a few times. Mouse germline and gene names are used. The read gets to within 4 residues of the CDR3 end, and the germline J gene fills in the rest. The chain has TRBV19 and TRBJ2-2; D gene ambiguous. The germline gives CDR1 FNHDT, CDR2 SITEND (reference sequence). There are 14 residues in the CDR3. Trimming shortened V by 0 bases and J by 1 base, and 4 bases separated the two germline ends. CDR3 residues: CASSIGQNTGQLYF. The CDR3 bases that were read are TGTGCCAGCAGTATAGGACAAAACACCGGG.

This clone was seen more than once but under ten times. Genes and germline come from the mouse. Read sequence stops 4 residues before the CDR3 end, and the germline J gene provides the missing end. This sequence joins TRBV17 and TRBJ1-1; TRBD1 might be the D (6 bases). CDR3 length: 14 residues. Germline V gene data show CDR1 as MNHDT and CDR2 as YYDKIL. V was trimmed by 0 bases and J by 4 bases, leaving 9 bases between them. The sequenced CDR3 bases are TGTGCTAGCAGTAGAGATCTGGGGGCCACA. It codes for CASSRDLGAT. Given in full, the CDR3 is CASSRDLGATEVFF.

This clone was observed a handful of times. Gene and germline names: mouse. The read terminates 4 residues ahead of where the CDR3 ends, so the germline J gene completes it. The J gene is TRBJ2-7, the V gene TRBV13-1; 11 bases agree with TRBD2. The CDR3 totals 16 residues. CDR1 is NSHNY, CDR2 SYGAGN, per germline. V was pared by 3 bases and J by 0 bases, with 5 bases of the junction left unmatched. The part of the CDR3 DNA that was read is TGTGCCAGCAGTGCTCGGGACTGGGGGTTCTCCTAT. Its translation: CASSARDWGFSY. Given in full, the CDR3 is CASSARDWGFSYEQYF.

The table lists this clone with a few counts. The gene names here belong to mouse. The CDR3 end is not reached by the read, which stops 4 residues before it; the germline J gene fills it in. V gene TRBV13-3 combines with J gene TRBJ1-2; TRBD1 is a possible D gene (5 bases). The V end was cut by 6 bases, the J end by 1 base, with 10 bases between. The CDR3 is 13 amino acids. CDR1 and CDR2 from the germline V gene are NNHDY and SYVADS. The part of the CDR3 DNA that was read is TGTGCCAGCAAGGATGACAGAAACTCC. It yields the protein CASKDDRNS. The entire CDR3 protein reads CASKDDRNSDYTF.

This clone was picked up a small number of times. Mouse gene names and germline throughout. The CDR3 is cut off 4 residues early in the read; its end comes from the germline J gene. This rearrangement joins TRBV19 to TRBJ2-1, with D unclear. This CDR3 has 12 residues. Per germline, CDR1 FNHDT and CDR2 SITEND (reference sequence). The CDR3 DNA, read in part, is TGTGCCAGCAGTTTCCCTTTCGCT. As protein: CASSFPFA. The complete CDR3 reads CASSFPFAEQFF.

As concerns this clone: Gene names and germline match the mouse. Here the CDR3 reads CAWSPGNEQYF. The covered CDR3 bases are TGTGCCTGGAGTCCTGGGAAT. V is TRBV31 and J is TRBJ2-7, with D possibly being TRBD2 (5 bases). The CDR3 end falls 4 residues outside the read, so it is completed with the germline J gene. The germline CDR1 and CDR2 sequences are GKSSPN and SITVG. This CDR3 region has 11 residues.

This clone has just a few counts. All gene names here are mouse names. The read terminates 4 residues ahead of where the CDR3 ends, so the germline J gene completes it. This rearrangement joins TRBV13-3 to TRBJ2-7; D perhaps matches TRBD1 (6 bases). Germline V gene sequence: CDR1 NNHDY, CDR2 SYVADS. The CDR3 totals 12 residues. The chain's CDR3 is CASSWDKYEQYF. The part of the CDR3 DNA that was read is TGTGCCAGCAGTTGGGACAAATAT.

About this clone: Any gene name here is a mouse gene name. From the germline J gene comes the end of the CDR3, since the read stops 4 residues before it. The genes are TRBV1 and TRBJ2-4, with TRBD1 as a possible D gene (6 bases). V gave up 0 bases and J gave up 0 bases, with 7 bases separating them. CDR1 is NSQYPW, CDR2 LRSPGD, per germline (reference sequence). The CDR3 is 15 amino acids. The CDR3 loop is CTCSADGQSQNTLYF. Incomplete CDR3 DNA: TGCACCTGCAGTGCAGATGGACAGAGTCAAAAC.

With regard to this clone: The genes and germline here are from mouse. The CDR3 here is CASGDQVQDTQYF. CDR3 DNA, as far as it was read: TGTGCCAGCGGTGATCAGGTACAAGAC. The chain recombines TRBV13-2 with TRBJ2-5, with D unclear. From the germline J gene comes the end of the CDR3, since the read stops 4 residues before it. Germline V gives CDR1 NNHNN, CDR2 SYGAGS (reference sequence). The germline V and J ends were trimmed by 1 base and 3 bases, with 6 bases remaining between them. This CDR3 has 13 residues.

This clone has more than one count but fewer than ten. Any gene name here is a mouse gene name. Read sequence stops 4 residues before the CDR3 end, and the germline J gene provides the missing end. The V call is TRBV19, the J call TRBJ2-1, with 8 positions matching TRBD2. The trim removed 2 bases at V and 3 bases at J, leaving 4 bases unmatched. CDR3 length equals 15 residues. Germline CDR1 FNHDT, CDR2 SITEND (reference sequence). The CDR3 loop is CASSIDGGGYAEQFF. The part of the CDR3 DNA that was read is TGTGCCAGCAGTATTGATGGGGGGGGCTATGCT. The full variable domain, completed using reference TRBV19 and TRBJ2-1, is GGIITQTPKFLIGQEGQKLTLKCQQNFNHDTMYWYRQDSGKGLRLIYYSITENDLQKGDLSEGYDASREKKSSFSLTVTSAQKNEMAVFLCASSIDGGGYAEQFFGPGTRLTVL.

Details on this clone: The gene names given are mouse names. The read comes to an end 4 residues before the CDR3 does, leaving the germline J gene to fill in the end. The chain couples TRBV5 to TRBJ2-5, with 12 bases that match TRBD2. CDR3 length: 15 amino acids. The germline CDR1 and CDR2 sequences are LGHNA and YNLKQL (reference sequence). The sequenced CDR3 bases are TGTGCCAGCAGCCAAGCGGGACTGGGGGGAGAC. The encoded protein is CASSQAGLGGD. The CDR3, in full, reads CASSQAGLGGDTQYF.

A remark on this clone: Gene names and germline refer to mouse. The CDR3 extends 4 residues past the end of the read, so its final part is completed from the germline J gene. At the DNA level, this CDR3 is encoded by other sequences in the same sample as well. This chain joins TRBV1 and TRBJ2-2, with D tentatively TRBD1 (6 bases). V was trimmed by 0 bases and J by 2 bases, leaving 10 bases between them. The CDR3 runs to 16 residues. Germline lookup yields CDR1 NSQYPW and CDR2 LRSPGD (reference sequence). Incomplete CDR3 DNA: TGCACCTGCAGTGCAGATCCAGGGGCCAACACCGGG. Protein product: CTCSADPGANTG. From start to end, the CDR3 is CTCSADPGANTGQLYF. Together with reference TRBV1 and TRBJ2-2, the CDR3 gives the full variable domain: VTLLEQNPRWRLVPRGQAVNLRCILKNSQYPWMSWYQQDLQKQLQWLFTLRSPGDKEVKSLPGADYLATRVTDTELRLQVANMSQGRTLYCTCSADPGANTGQLYFGEGSKLTVL.

Points on this clone: Mouse germline and gene names are used. From the germline J gene comes the end of the CDR3, since the read stops 4 residues before it. The chain carries TRBV29 and TRBJ2-7; 7 positions agree with TRBD1. The CDR3 spans 14 residues. Germline V gene sequence: CDR1 MSHET, CDR2 SYDVDS. CDR3 DNA (partial): TGTGCTAGCAGTTCCTCGGGACAGCTATAT. Amino acid sequence: CASSSSGQLY. The whole CDR3 sequence reads CASSSSGQLYEQYF. The full variable domain, in which reference TRBV29 and TRBJ2-7 provide the parts outside the CDR3, is DMKVTQMPRYLIKRMGENVLLECGQDMSHETMYWYRQDPGLGLQLIYISYDVDSNSEGDIPKGYRVSRKKREHFSLILDSAKTNQTSVYFCASSSSGQLYEQYFGPGTRLTVL.

Note on this clone: Germline and genes here are mouse. The sequenced fragment ends 4 residues before the CDR3 boundary, so the rest is inferred from the germline J gene. The chain employs TRBV19 and TRBJ2-2; 7 bases align to TRBD1. Germline lookup yields CDR1 FNHDT and CDR2 SITEND (reference sequence). V gave up 7 bases and J gave up 0 bases; unmatched junction bases: 3. CDR3 length: 14 amino acids. CDR3 residues: CASLGQPNTGQLYF. Partial CDR3 DNA: TGTGCCAGCTTGGGACAGCCAAACACCGGG.

In its sample, this clone was seen a few times. All gene names here are mouse names. Sequencing ends 4 residues short of the CDR3 end; the germline J gene provides the rest. This chain uses TRBV13-1 with TRBJ2-5, with D possibly matching TRBD1 (6 bases). Looked up from germline, CDR1 is NSHNY and CDR2 is SYGAGN. This CDR3 has 15 amino acids. V gave up 3 bases and J gave up 0 bases, with 11 bases separating them. The chain's CDR3 is CASSGRDKNQDTQYF. The CDR3 DNA, read in part, is TGTGCCAGCAGTGGCCGGGACAAAAACCAAGAC.

This clone has just a few counts. Any gene name here is a mouse gene name. The read gets to within 4 residues of the CDR3 end, and the germline J gene fills in the rest. The rearrangement uses TRBV13-1 and TRBJ1-1; 8 bases agree with TRBD1. CDR1 and CDR2 (germline): NSHNY, SYGAGN. CDR3 length equals 14 residues. Partial CDR3 DNA: TGTGCCAGCAGTGATGGGACAGGGACCGCA. Translating it yields CASSDGTGTA. The CDR3 as a whole reads CASSDGTGTAEVFF.

This clone has more than one count but fewer than ten. Mouse germline and gene names are used. The read gets to within 4 residues of the CDR3 end, and the germline J gene fills in the rest. V usage is TRBV2 and J usage is TRBJ2-2; 7 nucleotides agree with TRBD2. Germline lookup yields CDR1 LGHNA and CDR2 YSYQKL. The V and J ends lost 2 bases and 0 bases, in that order; junction bases with no gene match: 0. This CDR3 spans 15 amino acids. The CDR3 DNA, read in part, is TGTGCCAGCAGCCAACTGGGGGCAAACACCGGG. Protein sequence: CASSQLGANTG. The complete CDR3 reads CASSQLGANTGQLYF.

With respect to this clone: Gene names follow the mouse nomenclature. Read coverage stops 4 residues before the CDR3 terminus; the germline J gene supplies the remainder. V usage is TRBV12-1 and J usage is TRBJ1-1; TRBD1 aligns across 7 bases. Germline V gene lookup returns CDR1 SGHSN and CDR2 HYEKVE. With V trimmed by 0 bases and J by 0 bases, 3 bases remained unmatched. CDR3 length equals 15 residues. The part of the CDR3 DNA that was read is TGTGCCAGCTCTCTCGTGGGGACAGCAAACACA. Translating it yields CASSLVGTANT. The entire CDR3 protein is CASSLVGTANTEVFF.

This clone was detected only a few times. Gene names are the mouse ones. The observed sequence ends 4 residues before the CDR3 terminus, with the missing tail filled in from the germline J gene. The J gene is TRBJ2-5, the V gene TRBV5, with D possibly being TRBD1 (6 bases). The germline V and J ends were trimmed by 1 base and 0 bases, with 8 bases remaining between them. Per the germline V gene, CDR1 is LGHNA and CDR2 is YNLKQL (reference sequence). The CDR3 has 15 residues. CDR3 amino acids: CASSQAGQNQDTQYF. The covered CDR3 bases are TGTGCCAGCAGCCAAGCGGGACAAAACCAAGAC.

This clone has just a few counts. Genes and germline come from the mouse. The read ends 4 residues early relative to the CDR3; the germline J gene fills the gap. V and J are TRBV12-2 and TRBJ2-5; 7 bases map to TRBD1. The CDR3 spans 15 residues. Germline CDR1 is SGHLS and CDR2 is HYDKME. The trim removed 1 base at V and 3 bases at J, leaving 6 bases unmatched. The CDR3 bases that were read are TGTGCCAGCTCTCTTTCCGGGACAGATCAAGAC. It is translated as CASSLSGTDQD. The full CDR3 protein is CASSLSGTDQDTQYF. Combining the CDR3 with reference TRBV12-2 and TRBJ2-5 gives the whole variable domain NSGVVQSPRYIIKGKGERSILKCIPISGHLSVAWYQQTQGQELKFFIQHYDKMERDKGNLPSRFSVQQFDDYHSEMNMSALELEDSAVYFCASSLSGTDQDTQYFGPGTRLLVL.

This clone was counted between two and nine times. Each gene name is a mouse one. The CDR3 end falls 4 residues outside the read, so it is completed with the germline J gene. Other nucleotide sequences from this sample produce the same CDR3. The chain carries TRBV5 and TRBJ2-3; TRBD1 matches 7 bases. This CDR3 has 16 residues. Trimming at V came to 4 bases and at J to 0 bases, leaving 7 bases not matched to a gene. Germline CDR1 reads LGHNA; CDR2 reads YNLKQL (reference sequence). Partial CDR3 DNA: TGTGCCAGCAGCCCCCGACAGGGAGGAAGTGCAGAA. The encoded protein is CASSPRQGGSAE. The entire CDR3 sequence reads CASSPRQGGSAETLYF.

This clone was counted between two and nine times. Genes and germline come from the mouse. From the germline J gene comes the end of the CDR3, since the read stops 4 residues before it. V and J are TRBV31 and TRBJ2-3, with a weak D call TRBD2 (6 bases). V lost 3 bases and J lost 0, with 13 bases in between. The CDR3 runs 15 residues. Germline V lookup: CDR1 GKSSPN, CDR2 SITVG. The CDR3 DNA, read in part, is TGTGCCTGGAGCCCCGGACTGACTAGTGCAGAA. Protein product: CAWSPGLTSAE. From start to end, the CDR3 is CAWSPGLTSAETLYF.

This clone appeared a few times. The genes are named according to mouse. Read data end 4 residues before the CDR3 end; the end is taken from the germline J gene. The chain has TRBV2 and TRBJ2-2, with 13 bases lining up with TRBD2. Germline V gene sequence: CDR1 LGHNA, CDR2 YSYQKL. This CDR3 contains 18 residues. V shed 2 bases and J 0 bases; nucleotides not matched to a gene: 3. Partial CDR3 DNA: TGTGCCAGCAGCCAACCCGGGACTGGGGGGGCAAACACCGGG. Protein: CASSQPGTGGANTG. The CDR3 in its entirety is CASSQPGTGGANTGQLYF. Full variable domain (rest looked up from reference TRBV2 and TRBJ2-2): DPKIIQKPKYLVAVTGSEKILICEQYLGHNAMYWYRQSAKKPLEFMFSYSYQKLMDNQTASSRFQPQSSKKNHLDLQITALKPDDSATYFCASSQPGTGGANTGQLYFGEGSKLTVL.

The table lists this clone with a few counts. The listed genes are named as in mouse. Coverage ceases 4 residues before the CDR3 finishes, and the germline J gene fills in the end. The chain carries TRBV13-1 and TRBJ1-1; 8 nucleotides align to TRBD1. The CDR3 extends over 13 amino acids. Unmatched junction bases numbered 0, after V lost 2 bases and J lost 3 bases. Germline CDR1 reads NSHNY; CDR2 reads SYGAGN. The CDR3 loop reads CASSEDRDTEVFF. The sequenced CDR3 bases are TGTGCCAGCAGTGAGGACAGGGACACA.

As to this clone: Germline and genes here are mouse. The read terminates 4 residues before the CDR3 end, so the remaining end is supplied by the germline J gene. V gene TRBV5 combines with J gene TRBJ2-3, with D tentatively TRBD2 (6 bases). The CDR3 is made up of 16 amino acids. Trimming pared 0 bases from V and 2 bases from J, leaving 12 bases between. Per the germline V gene, CDR1 is LGHNA and CDR2 is YNLKQL (reference sequence). The sequenced part of the CDR3 DNA is TGTGCCAGCAGCCAAGACCCCCTGGGGCCTGCAGAA. Translated, it gives CASSQDPLGPAE. The entire CDR3 protein is CASSQDPLGPAETLYF.